The T cell receptor beta chain described here comes from a study of early stage breast cancer tumors. Study at large: Most invasive tumors, about 75% of the 16, were ER+/PR+/HER2-. Under 10 ER+/PR+/HER2- tumors were invasive ductal; a few were invasive lobular. Regarding the study as a whole: Tumor and normal breast were distinguished via blood comparison in about 90% of the 16 patients. Compared with adjacent normal breast, tumors showed approximately 2.5-fold denser, more clonal T cells.

A few counts support this clone. The antigen is unknown. The germline V gene has CDR1 SEHNR and CDR2 FQNEAQ (reference sequence). V was clipped by 6 bases and J by 3 bases, with 15 bases between them. CDR3 length equals 14 residues. Clones were read by immunoSEQ multiplex PCR, and TCRdb kept only the in-frame ones, dropping some. The table shows 45,000 to 50,000 clones, with 65% to 90% occurring only once. This chain links TRBV7-9 with TRBJ2-7; TRBD2 might be the D (5 bases). The TCR was taken from a person aged 45 to 59 with breast cancer. The sequencing input was blood. CDR3 DNA: TGTGCCAGCAGTCCCGTGGGTGAGGGCTACGAGCAGTACTTC. Translating it yields CASSPVGEGYEQYF.